The rows below give T cell receptor beta chains drawn from one sample of a study of PD-1 blockade in classical Hodgkin lymphoma. Measured with immunoSEQ multiplex PCR; TCRdb has only the in-frame clones, and not every one. The repertoire holds roughly 4,800 clones, with 80% to 90% as singletons. Sequenced material: CD8+ T cells from blood. These receptors all come from a human donor with classical Hodgkin lymphoma. The CDR3 runs from the conserved cysteine through the conserved F or W. Fields, in order: clone size, J gene, CDR3 length, D gene, V gene, CDR3 DNA, CDR3 protein. The D gene is left open where the match is weak. Rows may omit the clone size; those that give it use once, few, many or a size class.

few | TRBJ1-5 | 9 | . | TRBV5-8 | TGTGCCGGATCTCAGCCCCAGCATTTT | CAGSQPQHF
. | TRBJ1-1 | 13 | . | TRBV9 | TGTGCCAGCAGCGAGACAGGTAACACTGAAGCTTTCTTT | CASSETGNTEAFF
once | TRBJ2-7 | 13 | . | TRBV19 | TGTGCCAGTAGTGGCGGGGCTCCCTACGAGCAGTACTTC | CASSGGAPYEQYF
. | TRBJ2-5 | 16 | TRBD1 | TRBV7-8 | TGTGCCAGCAGCTCCGAGACAGGGGGCGGAGGGGAGACCCAGTACTTC | CASSSETGGGGETQYF
. | TRBJ1-1 | 12 | . | TRBV10-1 | TGCGCCAGCAGTGAGTCGACAGAAGAAGCTTTCTTT | CASSESTEEAFF
. | TRBJ2-3 | 13 | . | TRBV19 | TGTGCCAGTAGTCGGCAGGAGTCAGATACGCAGTATTTT | CASSRQESDTQYF
. | TRBJ1-2 | 15 | . | TRBV4-1 | TGCGCCAGCAGCCAATATATCAGTAACCTTTCAGGCTACACCTTC | CASSQYISNLSGYTF
. | TRBJ1-6 | 16 | . | TRBV6-4 | TGTGCCAGCAGTCCTAGGAGAAGCTCCTATAATTCACCCCTCCACTTT | CASSPRRSSYNSPLHF
. | TRBJ2-3 | 16 | . | TRBV27 | TGTGCCAGCAGTTTTGCGGCCCCCCGGGGCACAGATACGCAGTATTTT | CASSFAAPRGTDTQYF
. | TRBJ2-7 | 17 | TRBD2 | TRBV4-3 | TGCGCCAGCAGCCAAGATTTTGGGCGGGAGGCCACCTACGAGCAGTACTTC | CASSQDFGREATYEQYF
. | TRBJ1-1 | 14 | TRBD1 | TRBV7-9 | TGTGCCAGCAGCGGATTGCAGGGGGCTTCTGAAGCTTTCTTT | CASSGLQGASEAFF
. | TRBJ2-1 | 13 | . | TRBV25-1 | TGTGCCAGCAGTGAGACAGCCTACAATGAGCAGTTCTTC | CASSETAYNEQFF
. | TRBJ2-7 | 13 | . | TRBV4-1 | TGCGCCAGCAGCCAAGGGACGACCTACGAGCAGTACTTC | CASSQGTTYEQYF
. | TRBJ1-2 | 12 | . | TRBV7-9 | TGTGCCAGCAGCTTAGAATGGGACGGCTACACCTTC | CASSLEWDGYTF
. | TRBJ1-5 | 15 | TRBD1 | TRBV5-5 | TGTGCCAGCAGCTTGGGGACAGGGGGGCGACAGCCCCAGCATTTT | CASSLGTGGRQPQHF
. | TRBJ2-1 | 14 | . | TRBV5-1 | TGCGCCAGCAGCTTGGCCCCGGAGGTTAACGAGCAGTTCTTC | CASSLAPEVNEQFF
. | TRBJ2-7 | 14 | . | TRBV5-8 | TGTGCCAGCAGCAGTCAGGGGCTAGGAGACGAGCAGTACTTC | CASSSQGLGDEQYF
. | TRBJ2-5 | 15 | TRBD1 | TRBV5-6 | TGTGCCAGCAGCATGGGACAGGGCTCTCAAGAGACCCAGTACTTC | CASSMGQGSQETQYF
. | TRBJ1-2 | 13 | . | TRBV9 | TGTGCCAGCAGCGTAGTGTCCGGGGGTGGCTACACCTTC | CASSVVSGGGYTF
. | TRBJ2-7 | 12 | . | TRBV28 | TGTGCCAGCAGTTCCCCCCGTGTTCGGGTTGTCTTC | CASSSPRVRVVF
. | TRBJ2-1 | 16 | TRBD2 | TRBV18 | TGTGCCAGCTCACCAGAGGCGGGAGGACCCTACAATGAGCAGTTCTTC | CASSPEAGGPYNEQFF
once | TRBJ2-7 | 13 | TRBD2 | TRBV28 | TGTGCCAGCAGCCGCCTAGCGGGGGGCGAGCAGTACTTC | CASSRLAGGEQYF
. | TRBJ2-2 | 19 | . | TRBV9 | TGTGCCAGCAGCGGAGGCCCCCGGCAGGGCGCATGGAACACCGGGGAGCTGTTTTTT | CASSGGPRQGAWNTGELFF
. | TRBJ2-7 | 13 | . | TRBV2 | TGTGCCAGCAGCTCGGACACGGACTACGAGCAGTACTTC | CASSSDTDYEQYF
. | TRBJ2-1 | 15 | TRBD2 | TRBV6-4 | TGTGCCAGCAGTGACTCTTCGCGGGGGGGCAATGAGCAGTTCTTC | CASSDSSRGGNEQFF
. | TRBJ2-3 | 16 | TRBD1 | TRBV9 | TGTGCCAGCAGCGTCAGACAGGGTGATCGGTCAGATACGCAGTATTTT | CASSVRQGDRSDTQYF
. | TRBJ2-5 | 12 | . | TRBV27 | TGTGCCAGCGGAACTGGAGAGGAGACCCAGTACTTC | CASGTGEETQYF
. | TRBJ2-1 | 11 | . | TRBV7-9 | TGTGCCAGCAGGGACTACAATGAGCAGTTCTTC | CASRDYNEQFF
. | TRBJ2-5 | 11 | . | TRBV7-2 | TGTGCCAGCAGCTCGCTCTTTGGGCAGTACTTC | CASSSLFGQYF
. | TRBJ1-1 | 17 | . | TRBV7-9 | TGTGCCAGCAGCTTATTAGGGGCGTCAGGCGATGGAGCTGAAGCTTTCTTT | CASSLLGASGDGAEAFF
. | TRBJ1-2 | 11 | TRBD1 | TRBV27 | TGTGCCAGCGGACAGGACTATGGCTACACCTTC | CASGQDYGYTF
. | TRBJ1-1 | 16 | . | TRBV6-6 | TGTGCCAGCAGCCCCGGGACGCTAAAAGGGAACACTGAAGCTTTCTTT | CASSPGTLKGNTEAFF
. | TRBJ1-1 | 15 | TRBD1 | TRBV29-1 | TGCAGCGTGCATACCCTTGAACAGGGGACCGCTGAAGCTTTCTTT | CSVHTLEQGTAEAFF
. | TRBJ1-5 | 15 | . | TRBV19 | TGTGCCAGTGCCCGGGACACCTATAGCAATCAGCCCCAGCATTTT | CASARDTYSNQPQHF
once | TRBJ1-1 | 11 | . | TRBV7-9 | TGTGCCAGCAGCTTCAGGGAGGAAGCTTTCTTT | CASSFREEAFF
. | TRBJ2-1 | 16 | TRBD2 | TRBV5-1 | TGCGCCAGCAGCGTAGCGGGGGGGCTCGCCTACAATGAGCAGTTCTTC | CASSVAGGLAYNEQFF
once | TRBJ1-1 | 16 | TRBD1 | TRBV6-5 | TGTGCCAGCAGTTACTTTATGGGACAGGGGTGGACTGAAGCTTTCTTT | CASSYFMGQGWTEAFF
once | TRBJ2-3 | 15 | TRBD2 | TRBV29-1 | TGCAGCGTTGAACCGCGGGGGGCTCGCACAGATACGCAGTATTTT | CSVEPRGARTDTQYF
. | TRBJ1-4 | 15 | . | TRBV6-5 | TGTGCCAGCAGTTACGCGGGACCGCTTAATGAAAAACTGTTTTTT | CASSYAGPLNEKLFF
. | TRBJ2-7 | 16 | TRBD2 | TRBV5-5 | TGTGCCAGCAGCTTAACTAGCGGGGGGCGACCCTACGAGCAGTACTTC | CASSLTSGGRPYEQYF
. | TRBJ2-2 | 13 | . | TRBV9 | TGTGCCAGCAGCGAAGTAAACACCGGGGAGCTGTTTTTT | CASSEVNTGELFF
few | TRBJ2-5 | 14 | . | TRBV7-9 | TGTGCCAGCAGCCCCCCGGGAGTAATGGAGACCCAGTACTTC | CASSPPGVMETQYF
. | TRBJ2-7 | 14 | . | TRBV15 | TGTGCCACCAGCAGTAAAACAGGGCCCTACGAGCAGTACTTC | CATSSKTGPYEQYF
. | TRBJ2-7 | 13 | . | TRBV15 | TGTGCCACCAGCAGAACCGACAGCTACGAGCAGTACTTC | CATSRTDSYEQYF
. | TRBJ1-1 | 14 | . | TRBV29-1 | TGCAGCGTTTGCTACAGCTACCCGAACACTGAAGCTTTCTTT | CSVCYSYPNTEAFF
. | TRBJ1-2 | 13 | TRBD1 | TRBV6-6 | TGTGCCAGCAGGGGGCAGGGGGACTATGGCTACACCTTC | CASRGQGDYGYTF
. | TRBJ2-3 | 19 | TRBD2 | TRBV10-3 | TGTGCCATCAGTGAGTCGAGTGGAACTAGCGGGGGAAACACAGATACGCAGTATTTT | CAISESSGTSGGNTDTQYF